The 30 T cell receptor beta chains in this list originate from one sample, sequenced in a study of long-term antiretroviral therapy in people with HIV. Researchers report immunoSEQ v3.0 was run at survey level. The method was immunoSEQ multiplex PCR; TCRdb's version includes in-frame clones alone and lacks a portion of them. The profile covers tens of thousands of clones, with approximately 80% appearing a single time and about 5.7% taken by the ten largest. This specimen consisted of unsorted PBMCs, obtained 0.6 years after starting antiretroviral therapy. These receptors were obtained from a man aged 18 to 30 with HIV.

V usage is TRBV4-1 and J usage is TRBJ2-7; D not resolved. Trimming cost V 4 bases and J 4 bases, with 17 bases left between them. The CDR3 length is 15 residues. Germline V gene sequence: CDR1 MGHRA, CDR2 YSYEKL. This CDR3 reads CASSPGSGPTYEQYF. The CDR3 DNA is TGCGCCAGCAGCCCTGGTTCGGGTCCCACGTACGAGCAGTACTTC.

This sequence joins TRBV2 and TRBJ2-7; 10 nucleotides match TRBD2. The CDR3 loop spans 13 amino acids. J gave up 5 bases and V 10 bases, and 8 bases lay outside the gene matches. In germline, CDR1 is SNHLY, CDR2 FYNNEI. CDR3 coding DNA: TGTGCCACCAGCGGGAGGGCCTCGGACGAGCAGTACTTC. Its protein is CATSGRASDEQYF.

The chain carries TRBV10-1 and TRBJ2-2, with D possibly being TRBD2 (6 bases). The V end was cut by 3 bases, the J end by 6 bases, with 11 bases between. Germline CDR1 WNHNN, CDR2 SYGVQD (reference sequence). The CDR3 covers 14 residues. The CDR3 is CASSESGRPGELFF. In nucleotides, the CDR3 is TGCGCCAGCAGTGAATCAGGGAGGCCCGGGGAGCTGTTTTTT.

The gene calls are TRBV9 and TRBJ2-7, with D uncertain. Germline CDR1 SGDLS, CDR2 YYNGEE. The CDR3 extends over 15 amino acids. The ends were cut back, 3 bases at V and 6 bases at J, with 19 bases in the middle. CDR3 DNA: TGTGCCAGCAGCGCCCCGGGCCTAGTAGATAGCGAGCAGTACTTC. Translation: CASSAPGLVDSEQYF. Variable domain in full (rest from reference TRBV9 and TRBJ2-7): DSGVTQTPKHLITATGQRVTLRCSPRSGDLSVYWYQQSLDQGLQFLIQYYNGEERAKGNILERFSAQQFPDLHSELNLSSLELGDSALYFCASSAPGLVDSEQYFGPGTRLTVT.

This chain connects TRBV5-6 to TRBJ2-1, with D possibly matching TRBD2 (5 bases). The CDR3 spans 14 residues. The V gene's germline CDR1 is SGHDT and CDR2 YYEEEE. V shed 4 bases and J shed 7 bases, with 15 bases lying between them. The CDR3 DNA is TGTGCCAGCAGCAAACCGCGGGTTACTAATGAGCAGTTCTTC. This gives the protein CASSKPRVTNEQFF.

This chain links TRBV25-1 with TRBJ1-2, with a weak D call TRBD1 (5 bases). The germline V gene encodes CDR1 MGHDK and CDR2 SYGVNS. The CDR3 is 17 residues long. V dropped 4 bases and J dropped 0 bases, with 18 bases sitting between them. CDR3 residues: CASSAGTPGLSNYGYTF. CDR3 coding DNA: TGTGCCAGCAGTGCAGGGACCCCCGGACTATCTAACTATGGCTACACCTTC.

V is TRBV5-1 and J is TRBJ2-2, with 11 nucleotides matching TRBD1. J lost 6 bases, V lost 0 bases, and 1 base had no gene match. The CDR3 is 15 residues long. Germline V CDR1 and CDR2: SGHRS, YFSETQ. The CDR3 DNA is TGCGCCAGCAGCTTGGCGGGACAGGGGGCCGGGGAGCTGTTTTTT. It encodes CASSLAGQGAGELFF. The full variable domain, rest sourced from reference TRBV5-1 and TRBJ2-2, is KAGVTQTPRYLIKTRGQQVTLSCSPISGHRSVSWYQQTPGQGLQFLFEYFSETQRNKGNFPGRFSGRQFSNSRSEMNVSTLELGDSALYLCASSLAGQGAGELFFGEGSRLTVL.

The V and J genes are TRBV9 and TRBJ2-3; TRBD2 might be the D (5 bases). CDR1 and CDR2 (germline): SGDLS, YYNGEE. The CDR3 is 14 amino acids. V was cut by 4 bases and J by 1 base, with 10 bases left in between. CDR3 loop: CASSLGMGTDTQYF. The CDR3 DNA reads TGTGCCAGCAGCCTCGGGATGGGCACAGATACGCAGTATTTT. The variable domain in full, with the rest retrieved from reference TRBV9 and TRBJ2-3, is DSGVTQTPKHLITATGQRVTLRCSPRSGDLSVYWYQQSLDQGLQFLIQYYNGEERAKGNILERFSAQQFPDLHSELNLSSLELGDSALYFCASSLGMGTDTQYFGPGTRLTVL.

This clone was picked up one time. The chain combines TRBV2 with TRBJ2-1, with D unclear. The CDR3 totals 14 residues. Trimming shortened V by 6 bases and J by 0 bases, and 9 bases separated the two germline ends. Germline CDR1 SNHLY, CDR2 FYNNEI. CDR3 sequence: CASRLISSYNEQFF. Here the CDR3 DNA reads TGTGCCAGCAGACTTATTAGCTCCTACAATGAGCAGTTCTTC.

This clone appeared a few times. The gene calls are TRBV28 and TRBJ1-5; D is unresolved. V was cut by 5 bases and J by 3 bases, with 11 bases left in between. This CDR3 spans 14 amino acids. Germline assignment: CDR1 MDHEN and CDR2 SYDVKM. In nucleotides, the CDR3 is TGTGCCAGCAGTCCCAGCCCACTCAATCAGCCCCAGCATTTT. It translates to CASSPSPLNQPQHF. The full variable domain, with the rest looked up from reference TRBV28 and TRBJ1-5, is DVKVTQSSRYLVKRTGEKVFLECVQDMDHENMFWYRQDPGLGLRLIYFSYDVKMKEKGDIPEGYSVSREKKERFSLILESASTNQTSMYLCASSPSPLNQPQHFGDGTRLSIL.

V is TRBV6-5 and J is TRBJ1-2, with unresolved D. Germline CDR1 MNHEY, CDR2 SVGAGI. The CDR3 contains 15 residues. V gave up 2 bases and J gave up 0 bases, with 10 bases separating them. The CDR3 loop reads CASSYLPLANYGYTF. The CDR3 DNA follows: TGTGCCAGCAGTTACCTGCCCCTAGCTAACTATGGCTACACCTTC.

This chain uses TRBV5-5 with TRBJ1-4; D call uncertain. The V end lost 0 bases, the J end lost 8 bases, and 14 bases lay between the germline ends. Looked up from germline, CDR1 is SGHKS and CDR2 is YYEKEE (reference sequence). The CDR3 is 15 amino acids. The CDR3 here is CASSLEGGSQEKLFF. DNA for the CDR3: TGTGCCAGCAGCTTGGAAGGAGGCAGCCAGGAAAAACTGTTTTTT. Supplemented by reference TRBV5-5 and TRBJ1-4, the full variable domain reads DAGVTQSPTHLIKTRGQQVTLRCSPISGHKSVSWYQQVLGQGPQFIFQYYEKEERGRGNFPDRFSARQFPNYSSELNVNALLLGDSALYLCASSLEGGSQEKLFFGSGTQLSVL.

In this sample, this clone turned up once. The chain couples TRBV5-1 to TRBJ2-1, with TRBD2 identical over 11 bases. The CDR3 runs 17 residues. The trim removed 0 bases at V and 7 bases at J, leaving 9 bases unmatched. Germline V gene lookup returns CDR1 SGHRS and CDR2 YFSETQ. The CDR3 DNA reads TGCGCCAGCAGCTTGGCCGGGCCGATAGCGGGAGGGAATGAGCAGTTCTTC. Translation gives CASSLAGPIAGGNEQFF.

The genes are TRBV7-9 and TRBJ2-3; 8 bases agree with TRBD1. Germline CDR1 SEHNR, CDR2 FQNEAQ (reference sequence). CDR3 length equals 18 residues. The ends lost 4 bases at V and 0 bases at J; junction bases unmatched: 12. In nucleotides, the CDR3 is TGTGCCAGCAGCTCCGCGACAGGGGCCCGACGTAGCACAGATACGCAGTATTTT. The encoded protein is CASSSATGARRSTDTQYF.

This clone has just one count. V is TRBV6-5 and J is TRBJ2-7, with D hard to call. The V end was cut by 2 bases, the J end by 2 bases, with 10 bases between. CDR1 and CDR2 (germline): MNHEY, SVGAGI. The CDR3 extends over 14 amino acids. The CDR3 DNA reads TGTGCCAGCAGTTACGGTGATGAGGCCTACGAGCAGTACTTC. Amino acid sequence: CASSYGDEAYEQYF.

CDR3 protein: CASSPRVGTTGYEQYF. The CDR3 region has the DNA TGTGCCAGCAGCCCTCGGGTAGGGACTACGGGGTACGAGCAGTACTTC. The rearrangement uses TRBV13 and TRBJ2-7; 7 bases line up with TRBD2. Germline lookup yields CDR1 PRHDT and CDR2 FYEKMQ (reference sequence). Trimming took 5 bases from V and 4 from J; bases not matched to a gene: 14. The CDR3 is 16 residues long.

The chain has TRBV6-4 and TRBJ2-4; D is possibly TRBD1 (5 bases). Trimming left V 2 bases short and J 7 bases short, with 12 bases between. The CDR3 extends over 14 amino acids. Germline V gives CDR1 MRHNA, CDR2 SNTAGT. CDR3 sequence reads: CASSDTPAGNIQYF. The DNA of the CDR3 is TGTGCCAGCAGTGACACCCCAGCAGGGAACATTCAGTACTTC.

A word on this clone: The same CDR3 can be traced to other DNA sequences in this sample. V usage is TRBV18 and J usage is TRBJ2-3; D gene uncertain. This CDR3 contains 12 residues. Per germline, CDR1 KGHSH and CDR2 LQKENI. V was trimmed by 6 bases and J by 2 bases, leaving 6 bases between them. Here the CDR3 reads CASSPTTDTQYF. The CDR3 bases are TGTGCCAGCTCCCCCACCACAGATACGCAGTATTTT.

This sequence joins TRBV7-2 and TRBJ1-5; 7 bases agree with TRBD1. Looked up from germline, CDR1 is SGHTA and CDR2 is FQGNSA. This CDR3 has 15 residues. J gave up 1 base and V 6 bases, and 6 bases lay outside the gene matches. In DNA, the CDR3 is TGTGCCAGCAGGCCAGGGGGTATAAGCAATCAGCCCCAGCATTTT. Translated: CASRPGGISNQPQHF.

The genes are TRBV11-2 and TRBJ2-6, with 7 bases identical to TRBD1. The ends lost 5 bases at V and 2 bases at J; junction bases unmatched: 9. This CDR3 comprises 17 residues. Germline V CDR1 and CDR2: SGHAT, FQNNGV. Here the CDR3 reads CASSTLRRGTGANVLTF. The CDR3 DNA is TGTGCCAGCAGCACGCTACGCAGGGGGACTGGGGCCAACGTCCTGACTTTC. The whole variable domain, remainder taken from reference TRBV11-2 and TRBJ2-6, is EAGVAQSPRYKIIEKRQSVAFWCNPISGHATLYWYQQILGQGPKLLIQFQNNGVVDDSQLPKDRFSAERLKGVDSTLKIQPAKLEDSAVYLCASSTLRRGTGANVLTFGAGSRLTVL.

The rearrangement links TRBV27 to TRBJ2-2; no definite D call. Trimming removed 7 bases at V and 6 bases at J, with 18 bases between. The CDR3 runs 15 residues. Per germline, CDR1 MNHEY and CDR2 SMNVEV (reference sequence). The DNA of the CDR3 is TGTGCCAGCACCTTCCTTGCGGACGGGTCCGGGGAGCTGTTTTTT. The encoded protein is CASTFLADGSGELFF.

This chain's CDR3 is CASSSRDSKNIQYF. CDR3 DNA sequence: TGTGCCAGCAGCTCAAGGGACTCCAAAAACATTCAGTACTTC. The rearrangement joins TRBV7-2 to TRBJ2-4; D may be TRBD2 (6 bases). With 4 bases removed from V and 2 bases from J, the gap between germline ends came to 9 bases. The CDR3 is made up of 14 amino acids. Germline assignment: CDR1 SGHTA and CDR2 FQGNSA.

J is TRBJ2-1 and V is TRBV7-2, with D uncertain. Germline V lookup: CDR1 SGHTA, CDR2 FQGNSA. This CDR3 has 12 amino acids. V was clipped by 1 base and J by 10 bases, with 8 bases between them. CDR3 region: CASSLVWEEQFF. The CDR3 region has the DNA TGTGCCAGCAGCTTAGTCTGGGAAGAGCAGTTCTTC.

The chain couples TRBV5-1 to TRBJ1-2; TRBD1 is a possible D gene (5 bases). From germline, CDR1 is SGHRS and CDR2 YFSETQ. V lost 3 bases and J lost 4, with 13 bases in between. CDR3 length: 14 amino acids. Here the CDR3 DNA reads TGCGCCAGCAGCTACACCGGGACCGTCTATGGCTACACCTTC. It specifies CASSYTGTVYGYTF.

This clone has just a few counts. The rearrangement uses TRBV7-2 and TRBJ2-7; D is unresolved. CDR1 is SGHTA and CDR2 is FQGNSA in the germline V gene. V gave up 1 base and J gave up 2 bases, with 12 bases separating them. The CDR3 sequence is 15 residues long. The CDR3 is CASSLVPGVTYEQYF. In DNA form, the CDR3 reads TGTGCCAGCAGCTTAGTCCCGGGTGTCACCTACGAGCAGTACTTC.

This chain uses TRBV5-1 with TRBJ2-1, with D perhaps matching TRBD2 (6 bases). The V end lost 4 bases, the J end lost 9 bases, and 17 bases lay between the germline ends. Germline assignment: CDR1 SGHRS and CDR2 YFSETQ. CDR3 length: 14 residues. CDR3 loop: CASSPGGLEGEQFF. For the CDR3, the DNA is TGCGCCAGCAGCCCAGGCGGGTTGGAGGGTGAGCAGTTCTTC.

V and J are TRBV5-1 and TRBJ2-1; D unclear. Germline assignment: CDR1 SGHRS and CDR2 YFSETQ. This CDR3 region has 12 residues. V shed 1 base and J shed 7 bases, with 6 bases lying between them. In DNA form, the CDR3 reads TGCGCCAGCAGCTTGACCGATAATGAGCAGTTCTTC. Protein: CASSLTDNEQFF.

The J gene is TRBJ2-2, the V gene TRBV27, with a possible D match to TRBD1 (6 bases). Deletions cut 7 bases from V and 8 bases from J, with 20 bases between. The CDR3 is 15 amino acids. Germline assignment: CDR1 MNHEY and CDR2 SMNVEV (reference sequence). CDR3 loop: CASTRYRGSLGELFF. The CDR3 bases are TGTGCCAGCACCAGGTATAGGGGGAGTCTAGGGGAGCTGTTTTTT.

The V gene is TRBV7-8, the J gene TRBJ2-3; no definite D call. Looked up from germline, CDR1 is SGHVS and CDR2 is FQNEAQ. The V gene lost 0 bases and the J gene lost 14 bases, with 18 bases spanning the gap. CDR3 length: 14 residues. The CDR3 DNA reads TGTGCCAGCAGCTTAGCGCCAACCCCTTCCCCTCTGTATTTT. Residues: CASSLAPTPSPLYF. The variable domain in full, with the rest retrieved from reference TRBV7-8 and TRBJ2-3, is GAGVSQSPRYKVAKRGQDVALRCDPISGHVSLFWYQQALGQGPEFLTYFQNEAQLDKSGLPSDRFFAERPEGSVSTLKIQRTQQEDSAVYLCASSLAPTPSPLYFGPGTRLTVL.

Details on this clone: The junction differs from germline at one of its ends, possibly a read error. The chain employs TRBV6-1 and TRBJ1-1; maybe TRBD1 (5 bases). CDR1 is MNHNS, CDR2 SASEGT, per germline. The CDR3 consists of 14 residues. The CDR3 nucleotides read TGTGCCAGCAGGGAAGACAGCCAACACACTGAAGCTTTCTTT. It translates to CASREDSQHTEAFF.